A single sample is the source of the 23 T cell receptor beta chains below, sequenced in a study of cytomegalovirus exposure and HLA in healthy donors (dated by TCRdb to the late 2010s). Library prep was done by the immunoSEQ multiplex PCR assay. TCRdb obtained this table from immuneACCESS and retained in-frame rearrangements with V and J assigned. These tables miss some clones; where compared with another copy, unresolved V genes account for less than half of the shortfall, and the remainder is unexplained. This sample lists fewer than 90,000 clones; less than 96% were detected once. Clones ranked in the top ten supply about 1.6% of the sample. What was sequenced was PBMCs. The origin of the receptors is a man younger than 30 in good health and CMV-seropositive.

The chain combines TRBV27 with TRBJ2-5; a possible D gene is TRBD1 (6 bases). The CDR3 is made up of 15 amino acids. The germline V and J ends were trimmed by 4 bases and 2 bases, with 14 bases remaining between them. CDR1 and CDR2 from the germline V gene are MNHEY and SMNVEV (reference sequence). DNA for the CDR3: TGTGCCAGCAGTTCCTACGGGACACCACAAGAGACCCAGTACTTC. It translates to CASSSYGTPQETQYF.

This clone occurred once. The CDR3 nucleotides are TGTGCCAGCAGCGTAGGGGGGGGAGGAAACACCATATATTTT. Protein product: CASSVGGGGNTIYF. The chain combines TRBV9 with TRBJ1-3; D perhaps matches TRBD1 (5 bases). The CDR3 totals 14 residues. With 0 bases removed from V and 4 bases from J, the gap between germline ends came to 8 bases. CDR1 is SGDLS, CDR2 YYNGEE, per germline.

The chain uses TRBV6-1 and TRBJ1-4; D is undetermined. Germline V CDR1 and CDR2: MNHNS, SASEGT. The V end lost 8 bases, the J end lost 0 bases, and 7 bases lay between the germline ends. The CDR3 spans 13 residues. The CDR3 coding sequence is TGTGCCAGCCGAACTGCAACTAATGAAAAACTGTTTTTT. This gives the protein CASRTATNEKLFF.

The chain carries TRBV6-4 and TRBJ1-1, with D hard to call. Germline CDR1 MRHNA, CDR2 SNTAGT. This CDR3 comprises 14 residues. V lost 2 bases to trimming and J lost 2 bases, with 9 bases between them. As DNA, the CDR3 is TGTGCCAGCAGTGACACGAGGTCTAACACTGAAGCTTTCTTT. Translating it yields CASSDTRSNTEAFF.

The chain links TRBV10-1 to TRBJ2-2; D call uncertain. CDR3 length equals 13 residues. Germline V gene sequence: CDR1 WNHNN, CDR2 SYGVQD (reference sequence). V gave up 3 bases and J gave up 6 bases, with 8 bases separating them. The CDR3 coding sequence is TGCGCCAGCAGTGATCCGTCTCCCGGGGAGCTGTTTTTT. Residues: CASSDPSPGELFF.

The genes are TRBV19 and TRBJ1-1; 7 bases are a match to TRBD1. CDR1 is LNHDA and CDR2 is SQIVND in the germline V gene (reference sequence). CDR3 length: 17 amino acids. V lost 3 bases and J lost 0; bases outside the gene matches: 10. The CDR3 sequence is CASSILWTGRMNTEAFF. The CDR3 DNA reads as TGTGCCAGTAGTATCCTATGGACAGGAAGAATGAACACTGAAGCTTTCTTT.

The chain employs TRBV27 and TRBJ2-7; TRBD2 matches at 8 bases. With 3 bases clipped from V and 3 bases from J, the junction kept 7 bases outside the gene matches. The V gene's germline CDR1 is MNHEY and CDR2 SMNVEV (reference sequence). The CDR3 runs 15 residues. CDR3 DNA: TGTGCCAGCAGTTTTCGAGGGACTAGAATCTACGAGCAGTACTTC. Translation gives CASSFRGTRIYEQYF.

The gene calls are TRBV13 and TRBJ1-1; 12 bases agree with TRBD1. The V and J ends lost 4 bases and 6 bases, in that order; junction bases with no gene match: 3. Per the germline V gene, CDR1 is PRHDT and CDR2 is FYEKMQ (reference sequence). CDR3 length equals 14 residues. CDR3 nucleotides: TGTGCCAGCAGCTCGGGACAGGGGGCCGCTGAAGCTTTCTTT. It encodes CASSSGQGAAEAFF.

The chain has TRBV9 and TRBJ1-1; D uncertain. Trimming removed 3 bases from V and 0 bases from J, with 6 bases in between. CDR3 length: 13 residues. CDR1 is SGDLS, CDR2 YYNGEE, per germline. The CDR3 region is CASSGNMNTEAFF. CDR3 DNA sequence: TGTGCCAGCAGCGGTAATATGAACACTGAAGCTTTCTTT.

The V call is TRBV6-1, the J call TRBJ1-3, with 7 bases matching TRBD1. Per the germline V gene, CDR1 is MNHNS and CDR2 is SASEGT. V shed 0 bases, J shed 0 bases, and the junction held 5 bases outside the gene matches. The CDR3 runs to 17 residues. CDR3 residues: CASSEALGQSSGNTIYF. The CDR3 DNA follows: TGTGCCAGCAGTGAAGCGTTGGGACAGTCCTCTGGAAACACCATATATTTT.

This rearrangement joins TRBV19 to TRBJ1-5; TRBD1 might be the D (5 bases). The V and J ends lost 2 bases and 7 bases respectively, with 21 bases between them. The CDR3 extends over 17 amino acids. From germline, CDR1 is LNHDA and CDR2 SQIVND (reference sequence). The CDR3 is CASSISPDKGLRQPQHF. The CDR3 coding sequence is TGTGCCAGTAGTATAAGCCCGGACAAGGGATTGCGGCAGCCCCAGCATTTT.

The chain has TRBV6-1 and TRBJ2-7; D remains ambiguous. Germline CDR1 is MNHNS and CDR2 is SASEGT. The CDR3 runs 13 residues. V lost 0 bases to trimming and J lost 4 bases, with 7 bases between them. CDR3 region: CASSEASGYEQYF. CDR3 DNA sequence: TGTGCCAGCAGTGAAGCATCCGGGTACGAGCAGTACTTC.

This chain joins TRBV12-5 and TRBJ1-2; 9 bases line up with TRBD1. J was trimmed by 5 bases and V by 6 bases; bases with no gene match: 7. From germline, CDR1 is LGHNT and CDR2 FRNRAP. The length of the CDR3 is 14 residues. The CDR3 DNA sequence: TGTGCTAGTGGCAGTGGGACAGGGAGGTATGGCTACACCTTC. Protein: CASGSGTGRYGYTF.

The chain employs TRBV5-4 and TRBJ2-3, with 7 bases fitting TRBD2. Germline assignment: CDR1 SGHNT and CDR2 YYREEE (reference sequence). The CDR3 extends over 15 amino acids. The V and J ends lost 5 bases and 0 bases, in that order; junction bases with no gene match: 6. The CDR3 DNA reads TGTGCCAGCAGGTCCGGGACTACTAGCACAGATACGCAGTATTTT. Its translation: CASRSGTTSTDTQYF.

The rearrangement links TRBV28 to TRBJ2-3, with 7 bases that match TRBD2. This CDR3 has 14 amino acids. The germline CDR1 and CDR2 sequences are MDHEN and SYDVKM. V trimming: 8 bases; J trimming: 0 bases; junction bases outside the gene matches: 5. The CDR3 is CASFSGQSTDTQYF. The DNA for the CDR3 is TGTGCCAGCTTTAGCGGGCAAAGCACAGATACGCAGTATTTT.

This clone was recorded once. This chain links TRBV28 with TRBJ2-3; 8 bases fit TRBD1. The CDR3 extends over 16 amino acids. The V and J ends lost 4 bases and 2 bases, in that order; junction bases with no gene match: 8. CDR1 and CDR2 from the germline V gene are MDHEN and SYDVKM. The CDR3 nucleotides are TGTGCCAGCAGTTCAACGGGACAGGATAACACAGATACGCAGTATTTT. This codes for CASSSTGQDNTDTQYF.

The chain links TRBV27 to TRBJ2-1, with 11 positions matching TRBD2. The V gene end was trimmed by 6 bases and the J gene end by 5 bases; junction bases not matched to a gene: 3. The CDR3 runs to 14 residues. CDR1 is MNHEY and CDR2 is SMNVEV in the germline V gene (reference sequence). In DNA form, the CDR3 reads TGTGCCAGCAGCCTGGGACTAGCGGACAATGAGCAGTTCTTC. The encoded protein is CASSLGLADNEQFF.

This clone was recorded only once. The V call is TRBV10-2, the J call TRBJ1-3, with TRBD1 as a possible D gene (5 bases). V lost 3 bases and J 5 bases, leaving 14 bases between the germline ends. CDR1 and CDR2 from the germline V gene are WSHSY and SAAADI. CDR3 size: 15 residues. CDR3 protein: CASSDQGNSRNTIYF. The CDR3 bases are TGCGCCAGCAGTGATCAGGGTAACTCGAGAAACACCATATATTTT.

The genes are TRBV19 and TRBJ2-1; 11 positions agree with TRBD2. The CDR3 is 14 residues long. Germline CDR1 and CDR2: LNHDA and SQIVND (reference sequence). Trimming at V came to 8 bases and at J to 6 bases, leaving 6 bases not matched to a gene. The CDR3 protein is CASSTSGIANEQFF. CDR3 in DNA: TGTGCCAGTTCGACTAGCGGGATAGCCAATGAGCAGTTCTTC.

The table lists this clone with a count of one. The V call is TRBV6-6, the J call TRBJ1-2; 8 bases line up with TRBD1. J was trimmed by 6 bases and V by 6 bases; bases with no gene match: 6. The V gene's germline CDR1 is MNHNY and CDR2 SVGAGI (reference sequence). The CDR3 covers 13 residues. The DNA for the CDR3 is TGTGCCAGCAGACAGGGGGGGTTAGATGGCTACACCTTC. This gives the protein CASRQGGLDGYTF.

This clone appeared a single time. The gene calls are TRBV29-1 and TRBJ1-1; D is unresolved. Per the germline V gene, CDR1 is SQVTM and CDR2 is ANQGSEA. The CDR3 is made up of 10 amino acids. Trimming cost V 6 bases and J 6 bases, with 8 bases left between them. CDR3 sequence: CSVRRAEAFF. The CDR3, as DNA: TGCAGCGTCCGGAGGGCTGAAGCTTTCTTT.

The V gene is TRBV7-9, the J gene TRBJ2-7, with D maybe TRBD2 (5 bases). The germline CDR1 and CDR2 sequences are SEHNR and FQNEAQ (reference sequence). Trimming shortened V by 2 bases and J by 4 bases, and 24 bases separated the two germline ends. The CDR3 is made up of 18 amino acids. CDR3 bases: TGTGCCAGCAGCTTATTGAGACTCACAGCGGAGCCTGATTACGAGCAGTACTTC. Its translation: CASSLLRLTAEPDYEQYF.

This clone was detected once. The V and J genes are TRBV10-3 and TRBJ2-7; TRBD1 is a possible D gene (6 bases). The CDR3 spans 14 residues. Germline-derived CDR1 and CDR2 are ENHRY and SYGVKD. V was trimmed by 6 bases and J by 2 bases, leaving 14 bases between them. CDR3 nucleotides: TGTGCCATCAGGGCGACAGGTCTACCCTACGAGCAGTACTTC. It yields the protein CAIRATGLPYEQYF.